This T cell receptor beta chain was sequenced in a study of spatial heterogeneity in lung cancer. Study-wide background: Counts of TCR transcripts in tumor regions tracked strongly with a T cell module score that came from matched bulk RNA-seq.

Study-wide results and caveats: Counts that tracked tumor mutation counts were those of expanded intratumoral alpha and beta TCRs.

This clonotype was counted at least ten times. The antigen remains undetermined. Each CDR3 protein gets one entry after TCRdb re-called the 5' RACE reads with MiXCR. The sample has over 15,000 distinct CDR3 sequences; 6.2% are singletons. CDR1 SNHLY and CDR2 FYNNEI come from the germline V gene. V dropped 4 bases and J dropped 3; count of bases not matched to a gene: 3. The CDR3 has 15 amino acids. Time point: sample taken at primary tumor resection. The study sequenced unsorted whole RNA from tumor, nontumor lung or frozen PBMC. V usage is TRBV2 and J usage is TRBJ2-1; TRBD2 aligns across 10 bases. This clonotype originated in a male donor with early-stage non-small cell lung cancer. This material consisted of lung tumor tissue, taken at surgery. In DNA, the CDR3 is TGTGCCAGCAGTGTTGGGACTAGCGACTACAATGAGCAGTTCTTC. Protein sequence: CASSVGTSDYNEQFF.